These 10 T cell receptor beta chains came from one sample sequenced in a study of blood T cell repertoires in COVID-19. Here immunoSEQ multiplex PCR was the method, and the copy in TCRdb shows in-frame clones only, minus some. The sample has 40,000 or so clones; approximately 80% are singletons. Sequences were obtained from peripheral blood. All receptors derive from a man over 45 with active COVID-19.

The genes are TRBV5-4 and TRBJ2-1, with D perhaps matching TRBD2 (7 bases). This CDR3 has 15 residues. Trimming stripped 2 bases from V and 7 bases from J, with 16 bases between. CDR1 is SGHNT and CDR2 is YYREEE in the germline V gene (reference sequence). The CDR3 DNA reads TGTGCCAGCAGCTTAGGGGGGGGCCTCTGGAATGAGCAGTTCTTC. Translation: CASSLGGGLWNEQFF.

The rearrangement uses TRBV7-6 and TRBJ2-1; 13 nucleotides match TRBD2. The CDR3 contains 17 residues. Germline values: CDR1 SGHVS, CDR2 FNYEAQ. The trim removed 1 base at V and 4 bases at J, leaving 4 bases unmatched. The CDR3 coding sequence is TGTGCCAGCAGCTTAGGACTAGCGGGGGGCCTGTACAATGAGCAGTTCTTC. Amino acid sequence: CASSLGLAGGLYNEQFF.

This clone occurred a few times. The chain employs TRBV13 and TRBJ2-1, with D possibly matching TRBD1 (5 bases). With 1 base removed from V and 6 bases from J, the gap between germline ends came to 13 bases. The CDR3 length is 15 residues. Germline lookup yields CDR1 PRHDT and CDR2 FYEKMQ (reference sequence). The CDR3 DNA follows: TGTGCCAGCAGCTTAGAGCAGGGTGCAGGCAATGAGCAGTTCTTC. Translating it yields CASSLEQGAGNEQFF.

The genes are TRBV5-1 and TRBJ1-2; TRBD1 aligns across 9 bases. The CDR3 extends over 14 amino acids. Germline CDR1 and CDR2: SGHRS and YFSETQ. V was pared by 3 bases and J by 8 bases, with 8 bases of the junction left unmatched. The CDR3 DNA reads TGCGCCAGCAGCTCGAACAGGGGGCTTGAAGGCTACACCTTC. Translating it yields CASSSNRGLEGYTF. The entire variable domain, with the rest obtained from reference TRBV5-1 and TRBJ1-2, is as follows: KAGVTQTPRYLIKTRGQQVTLSCSPISGHRSVSWYQQTPGQGLQFLFEYFSETQRNKGNFPGRFSGRQFSNSRSEMNVSTLELGDSALYLCASSSNRGLEGYTFGSGTRLTVV.

This clone was detected once. The chain carries TRBV21-1 and TRBJ1-5; no check of the table's D call, TRBD1, against the DNA was made. TRBV21-1 is annotated as a pseudogene. The CDR3 covers 14 residues. The CDR3 here is CAREDRRAYQPQHF. CDR3 DNA sequence: TGTGCCAGAGAGGACAGGAGAGCTTATCAGCCCCAGCATTTT.

The rearrangement links TRBV21-1 to TRBJ1-4; the table's D call of TRBD1 was not tested on the DNA. TRBV21-1 is an annotated pseudogene. The CDR3 loop spans 20 amino acids. In nucleotides, the CDR3 is TGTGCCAGCAGCAATAGCACCGCACGGTCTGTGGACAGGGGAATGAAAAAACTGTTTTTT. Amino acid sequence: CASSNSTARSVDRGMKKLFF.

V is TRBV29-1 and J is TRBJ1-2; 9 nucleotides align to TRBD1. The CDR3 runs 14 residues. CDR1 is SQVTM and CDR2 is ANQGSEA in the germline V gene. J was trimmed by 1 base and V by 4 bases; bases with no gene match: 4. The CDR3 nucleotides are TGCAGCGTTGGAACAGGGGGCTTTAACTATGGCTACACCTTC. Protein product: CSVGTGGFNYGYTF.

The chain is built from TRBV28 and TRBJ1-2, with D tentatively TRBD1 (5 bases). V gave up 5 bases and J gave up 3 bases, with 16 bases separating them. CDR3 length: 15 amino acids. Germline V CDR1 and CDR2: MDHEN, SYDVKM. CDR3 bases: TGTGCCAGCAGTCCGTCGGAGGGACTTTACTATGGCTACACCTTC. It yields the protein CASSPSEGLYYGYTF.

The chain carries TRBV5-6 and TRBJ2-4; 9 bases are a match to TRBD1. V dropped 1 base and J dropped 3; count of bases not matched to a gene: 11. The CDR3 covers 18 residues. Germline V CDR1 and CDR2: SGHDT, YYEEEE. The CDR3 sequence: CASSLLGTGRWVKNIQYF. The CDR3 region has the DNA TGTGCCAGCAGCTTGCTAGGGACAGGGAGATGGGTCAAAAACATTCAGTACTTC. The variable domain in full, completed from reference TRBV5-6 and TRBJ2-4, reads DAGVTQSPTHLIKTRGQQVTLRCSPKSGHDTVSWYQQALGQGPQFIFQYYEEEERQRGNFPDRFSGHQFPNYSSELNVNALLLGDSALYLCASSLLGTGRWVKNIQYFGAGTRLSVL.

The genes are TRBV3-1 (or the pseudogene TRBV3-2) and TRBJ2-1; D gene uncertain. Trimming shortened V by 4 bases and J by 0 bases, and 10 bases separated the two germline ends. CDR3 length: 15 residues. Germline V CDR1 and CDR2: LGHDT, YNNKEL (reference sequence). The CDR3 region is CASSRSLSSYNEQFF. The CDR3 coding sequence is TGTGCCAGCAGCCGTAGTTTAAGCTCCTACAATGAGCAGTTCTTC.